This entry lists 18 T cell receptor beta chains sequenced from one sample in a study of blood T cell repertoires in COVID-19. Some clones are missing from TCRdb's copy, which holds only in-frame ones; the method was immunoSEQ multiplex PCR. The sample has nearly 110,000 clones; 88% are singletons. Sequencing was performed on peripheral blood. Receptors were obtained from a man aged 50 or older with active or convalescent COVID-19.

The CDR3 bases are TGTGCCAGCAGAGTGGGGAGCCCCTACAATGAGCAGTTCTTC. It codes for CASRVGSPYNEQFF. The V gene is TRBV27, the J gene TRBJ2-1; D is possibly TRBD2 (5 bases). CDR1 is MNHEY and CDR2 is SMNVEV in the germline V gene (reference sequence). V lost 6 bases to trimming and J lost 2 bases, with 11 bases between them. The CDR3 contains 14 residues.

The chain has TRBV6-2 or TRBV6-3 and TRBJ2-3; 8 nucleotides line up with TRBD2. This CDR3 spans 15 amino acids. In germline, CDR1 is MNHEY, CDR2 SVGEGT. V shed 5 bases, J shed 6 bases, and the junction held 10 bases outside the gene matches. CDR3 bases: TGTGCCAGCAGTGATCCGGGACTAGGGGTGGATACGCAGTATTTT. Translation gives CASSDPGLGVDTQYF.

This clone has just a few counts. The chain uses TRBV6-1 and TRBJ1-1; possible D gene TRBD1, 6 bases. Germline CDR1 MNHNS, CDR2 SASEGT. The V gene lost 3 bases and the J gene lost 6 bases, with 11 bases spanning the gap. The CDR3 covers 13 residues. The CDR3 region has the DNA TGTGCCAGCAGTGAGTGGCAGGGGTCTGAAGCTTTCTTT. Protein: CASSEWQGSEAFF.

The V call is TRBV23-1, the J call TRBJ1-4; 7 positions agree with TRBD1. TRBV23-1 is labeled an ORF, and its function is uncertain. The J segment lost 5 bases and the V segment lost 5 bases, leaving 8 bases of the junction unmatched. The CDR3 sequence is 15 residues long. Here the CDR3 DNA reads TGCGCCAGCAGTAAACGACAGGGAGTGAATGAAAAACTGTTTTTT. Translating gives CASSKRQGVNEKLFF.

The chain employs TRBV9 and TRBJ2-1; 8 bases align to TRBD2. With 2 bases clipped from V and 4 bases from J, the junction kept 5 bases outside the gene matches. CDR1 is SGDLS, CDR2 YYNGEE, per germline. The CDR3 is made up of 15 amino acids. CDR3 residues: CASSVSSGPYNEQFF. The CDR3 DNA reads as TGTGCCAGCAGCGTTTCTAGCGGGCCATACAATGAGCAGTTCTTC.

This chain connects TRBV28 to TRBJ2-1, with TRBD1 identical over 7 bases. Germline loops: CDR1 MDHEN, CDR2 SYDVKM. Losses at the gene ends were 5 bases for V and 7 bases for J; bases not matched to a gene: 8. The CDR3 contains 14 residues. CDR3 nucleotide sequence: TGTGCCAGCAGTCCCGACAGGGAAGTTAATGAGCAGTTCTTC. It specifies CASSPDREVNEQFF. Full variable domain (remainder filled in from reference TRBV28 and TRBJ2-1): DVKVTQSSRYLVKRTGEKVFLECVQDMDHENMFWYRQDPGLGLRLIYFSYDVKMKEKGDIPEGYSVSREKKERFSLILESASTNQTSMYLCASSPDREVNEQFFGPGTRLTVL.

This chain connects TRBV7-2 to TRBJ2-1; 9 bases match TRBD2. CDR1 and CDR2 (germline): SGHTA, FQGNSA. With 5 bases clipped from V and 6 bases from J, the junction kept 8 bases outside the gene matches. CDR3 length equals 15 residues. CDR3 DNA sequence: TGTGCCAGCAGCCCGTTAGCGGGAGCTGGCAATGAGCAGTTCTTC. Its protein product is CASSPLAGAGNEQFF. The entire variable domain, with the rest obtained from reference TRBV7-2 and TRBJ2-1, is as follows: GAGVSQSPSNKVTEKGKDVELRCDPISGHTALYWYRQSLGQGLEFLIYFQGNSAPDKSGLPSDRFSAERTGGSVSTLTIQRTQQEDSAVYLCASSPLAGAGNEQFFGPGTRLTVL.

The chain uses TRBV30 and TRBJ2-7; TRBD1 is a possible D gene (6 bases). CDR3 length: 13 residues. V gave up 2 bases and J gave up 8 bases, with 16 bases separating them. CDR1 and CDR2 from the germline V gene are GTSNPN and SVGIG (reference sequence). The CDR3 is CAWSTTLRDKQYF. In DNA form, the CDR3 reads TGTGCCTGGAGTACGACTCTCCGGGACAAGCAGTACTTC.

J is TRBJ1-2 and V is TRBV11-2; TRBD1 aligns across 7 bases. The CDR3 sequence is 13 residues long. Germline values: CDR1 SGHAT, CDR2 FQNNGV. With 5 bases clipped from V and 6 bases from J, the junction kept 6 bases outside the gene matches. This chain's CDR3 is CASSLDRVNGYTF. The CDR3 DNA follows: TGTGCCAGCAGCCTCGACAGGGTCAATGGCTACACCTTC.

This chain uses TRBV18 with TRBJ1-4, with a weak D call TRBD1 (6 bases). Trimming took 2 bases from V and 5 from J, leaving 21 bases between them. Germline CDR1 reads KGHSH; CDR2 reads LQKENI. The CDR3 totals 18 residues. CDR3 bases: TGTGCCAGCTCACCAGTCCTCCTCGCGGTGCAGGGGAATGAAAAACTGTTTTTT. Translated, it gives CASSPVLLAVQGNEKLFF.

This chain uses TRBV3-1 (or the pseudogene TRBV3-2) with TRBJ2-7, with 12 bases aligning to TRBD2. CDR3 size: 22 residues. The germline V gene has CDR1 LGHDT and CDR2 YNNKEL (reference sequence). Unmatched junction bases numbered 27, after V lost 4 bases and J lost 5 bases. The CDR3 sequence: CASSLLRAANRLAGVSGDEQYF. Here the CDR3 DNA reads TGTGCCAGCAGCCTCCTGAGGGCAGCAAATAGACTAGCGGGGGTTTCTGGGGACGAGCAGTACTTC.

About this clone: Sequence at one end of the junction differs from germline and may be a read error. The chain is built from TRBV7-7 and TRBJ2-5, with a tentative D call TRBD2 (7 bases). Germline V gene sequence: CDR1 SSHAT, CDR2 FNYEAQ (reference sequence). The CDR3 runs to 15 residues. CDR3 DNA: TGTGCTAGCAGCCGGGGTGGGGGGGCGCAAGAGACCCAGTACTTC. This codes for CASSRGGGAQETQYF.

V and J are TRBV13 and TRBJ2-7; 9 positions match TRBD1. CDR3 length: 23 residues. After removal of 2 bases from V and 1 base from J, the junction contained 27 bases not matched to a gene. The germline CDR1 and CDR2 sequences are PRHDT and FYEKMQ (reference sequence). CDR3 DNA: TGTGCCAGCAGCTTAAAAGGGGAGACAGGGGGGGCTAGCGAACTCCCCCCTTCCTACGAGCAGTACTTC. It specifies CASSLKGETGGASELPPSYEQYF. Full variable domain (remainder filled in from reference TRBV13 and TRBJ2-7): AAGVIQSPRHLIKEKRETATLKCYPIPRHDTVYWYQQGPGQDPQFLISFYEKMQSDKGSIPDRFSAQQFSDYHSELNMSSLELGDSALYFCASSLKGETGGASELPPSYEQYFGPGTRLTVT.

This chain joins TRBV27 and TRBJ2-7, with a possible D match to TRBD1 (5 bases). Germline values: CDR1 MNHEY, CDR2 SMNVEV (reference sequence). The CDR3 runs 14 residues. V was trimmed by 2 bases and J by 2 bases, leaving 10 bases between them. In DNA, the CDR3 is TGTGCCAGCAGTTTACCAGGGCGCCCCTACGAGCAGTACTTC. Translated: CASSLPGRPYEQYF.

DNA for the CDR3: TGTGCCAGCAGTTTGGGGGGGGTGGGCAATGAGCAGTTCTTC. As protein: CASSLGGVGNEQFF. The rearrangement uses TRBV27 and TRBJ2-1; 7 nucleotides match TRBD2. CDR3 size: 14 residues. After removal of 3 bases from V and 6 bases from J, the junction contained 5 bases not matched to a gene. Germline CDR1 MNHEY, CDR2 SMNVEV (reference sequence).

The chain recombines TRBV18 with TRBJ2-2, with 8 nucleotides matching TRBD1. V lost 6 bases, J lost 5 bases, and 8 bases stayed unmatched. The length of the CDR3 is 15 residues. Germline CDR1 is KGHSH and CDR2 is LQKENI. Here the CDR3 reads CASSLDRAATGELFF. CDR3 coding DNA: TGTGCCAGCTCCTTGGACAGGGCTGCGACCGGGGAGCTGTTTTTT.

The chain uses TRBV5-1 and TRBJ1-6, with D tentatively TRBD1 (6 bases). The CDR3 consists of 13 residues. Trimming took off 5 bases at V and 7 bases at J, with 10 bases between the two ends. Germline V gene data show CDR1 as SGHRS and CDR2 as YFSETQ. CDR3 DNA sequence: TGCGCCAGCAGGGGGGGGGCGAATTCACCCCTCCACTTT. Translating it yields CASRGGANSPLHF.

The V call is TRBV30, the J call TRBJ1-1; D is possibly TRBD1 (5 bases). Germline assignment: CDR1 GTSNPN and CDR2 SVGIG (reference sequence). Trimming took off 5 bases at V and 7 bases at J, with 17 bases between the two ends. The CDR3 contains 13 residues. The CDR3 coding sequence is TGTGCCTGGTCCCGGACCCGAGACAGTGAAGCTTTCTTT. It yields the protein CAWSRTRDSEAFF. Together with reference TRBV30 and TRBJ1-1, the CDR3 gives the full variable domain: SQTIHQWPATLVQPVGSPLSLECTVEGTSNPNLYWYRQAAGRGLQLLFYSVGIGQISSEVPQNLSASRPQDRQFILSSKKLLLSDSGFYLCAWSRTRDSEAFFGQGTRLTVV.